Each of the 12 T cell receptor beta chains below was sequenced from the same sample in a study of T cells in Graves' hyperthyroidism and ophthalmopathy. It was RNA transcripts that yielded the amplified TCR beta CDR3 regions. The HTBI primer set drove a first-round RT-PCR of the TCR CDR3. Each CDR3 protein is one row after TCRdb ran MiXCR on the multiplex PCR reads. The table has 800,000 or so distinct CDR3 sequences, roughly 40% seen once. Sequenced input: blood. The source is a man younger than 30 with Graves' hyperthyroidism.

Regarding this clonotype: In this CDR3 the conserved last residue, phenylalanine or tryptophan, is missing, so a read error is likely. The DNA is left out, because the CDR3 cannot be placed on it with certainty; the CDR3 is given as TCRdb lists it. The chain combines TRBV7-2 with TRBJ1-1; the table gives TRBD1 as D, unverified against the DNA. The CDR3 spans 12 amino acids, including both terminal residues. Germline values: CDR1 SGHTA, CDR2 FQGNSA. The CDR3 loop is CASRPGTGATLL.

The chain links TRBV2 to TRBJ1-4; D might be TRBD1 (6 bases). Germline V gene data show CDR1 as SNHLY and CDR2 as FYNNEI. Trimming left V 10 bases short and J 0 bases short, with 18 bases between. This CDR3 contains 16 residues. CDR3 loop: CANSGGDTATNEKLFF. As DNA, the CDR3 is TGTGCCAACTCCGGGGGCGACACCGCAACTAATGAAAAACTGTTTTTT.

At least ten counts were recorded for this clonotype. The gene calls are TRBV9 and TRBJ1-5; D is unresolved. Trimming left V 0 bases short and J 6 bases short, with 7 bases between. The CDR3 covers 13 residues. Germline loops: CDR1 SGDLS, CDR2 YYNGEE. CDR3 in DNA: TGTGCCAGCAGCGTAGGAACTTCTCAGCCCCAGCATTTT. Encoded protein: CASSVGTSQPQHF.

The CDR3 region is CASSDPLHF. CDR3 sequence (DNA): TGTGCCAGCAGTGATCCCCTCCACTTT. This chain connects TRBV6-5 to TRBJ1-6; D remains unclear. Trimming removed 5 bases at V and 13 bases at J, with 3 bases between. CDR3 length: 9 residues. Germline V gene lookup returns CDR1 MNHEY and CDR2 SVGAGI.

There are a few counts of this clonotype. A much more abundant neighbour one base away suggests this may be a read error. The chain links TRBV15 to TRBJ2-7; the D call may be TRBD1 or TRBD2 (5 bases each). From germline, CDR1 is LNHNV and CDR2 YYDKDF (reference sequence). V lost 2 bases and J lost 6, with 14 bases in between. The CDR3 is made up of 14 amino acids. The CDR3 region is CATSRSGAGREQYF. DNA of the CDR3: TGTGCCACCAGCAGATCCGGGGCAGGTCGCGAGCAGTACTTC.

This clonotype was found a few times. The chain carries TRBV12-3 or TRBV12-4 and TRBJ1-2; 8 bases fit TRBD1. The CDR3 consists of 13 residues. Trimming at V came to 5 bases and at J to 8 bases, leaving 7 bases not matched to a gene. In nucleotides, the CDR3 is TGTGCCAGCAGTCCTGACAGGGGTCGCGGCTACACCTTC. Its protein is CASSPDRGRGYTF.

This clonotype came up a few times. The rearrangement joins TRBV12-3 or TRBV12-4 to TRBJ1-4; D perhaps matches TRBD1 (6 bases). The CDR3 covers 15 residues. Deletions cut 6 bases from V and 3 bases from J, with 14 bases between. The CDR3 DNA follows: TGTGCCAGCAGAGTGGAACAGGGAGCTAATGAAAAACTGTTTTTT. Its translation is CASRVEQGANEKLFF.

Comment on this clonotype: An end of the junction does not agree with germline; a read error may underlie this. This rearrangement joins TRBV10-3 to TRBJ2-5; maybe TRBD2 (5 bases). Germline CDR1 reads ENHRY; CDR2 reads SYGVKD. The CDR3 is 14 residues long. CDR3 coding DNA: TGTGCCAGCAGTTACTCGGATGACTACAAGACCCAGTACTTC. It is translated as CASSYSDDYKTQYF.

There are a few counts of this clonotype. CDR3 sequence: CASSLDTTDTGKLFF. The DNA of the CDR3 is TGCGCCAGCAGCTTAGATACAACGGATACGGGAAAACTGTTTTTT. V gene TRBV5-1 combines with J gene TRBJ1-4; D unclear. CDR1 and CDR2 from the germline V gene are SGHRS and YFSETQ. The CDR3 covers 15 residues. Trimming took 2 bases from V and 10 from J, leaving 18 bases between them.

The CDR3 region has the DNA TGTGCCAGCAGGGACAGGGGGCCATATCAGCCCCAGCATTTT. This codes for CASRDRGPYQPQHF. The chain employs TRBV10-3 and TRBJ1-5; 12 nucleotides line up with TRBD1. Per the germline V gene, CDR1 is ENHRY and CDR2 is SYGVKD. J lost 5 bases, V lost 10 bases, and 6 bases had no gene match. The CDR3 is made up of 14 amino acids.

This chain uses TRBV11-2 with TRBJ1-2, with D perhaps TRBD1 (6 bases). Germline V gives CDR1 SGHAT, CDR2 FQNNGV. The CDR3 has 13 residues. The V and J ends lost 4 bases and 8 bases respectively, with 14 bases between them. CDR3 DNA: TGTGCCAGCAGCTCAAACAGGGATGGCGGCTACACCTTC. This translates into CASSSNRDGGYTF.

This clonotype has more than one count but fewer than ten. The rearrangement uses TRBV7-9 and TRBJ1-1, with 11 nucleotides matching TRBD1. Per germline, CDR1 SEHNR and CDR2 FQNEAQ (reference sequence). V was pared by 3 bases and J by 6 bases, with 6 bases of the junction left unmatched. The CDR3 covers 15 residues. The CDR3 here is CASSFSDRGLPEAFF. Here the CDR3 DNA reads TGTGCCAGCAGCTTCTCGGACAGGGGGCTCCCTGAAGCTTTCTTT.